This T cell receptor beta chain was found in a study of OX40 agonist ivuxolimab in advanced cancers. Whole-study context: Three patients, one with hepatocellular carcinoma and two with cutaneous melanoma, achieved partial responses.

The V gene end was trimmed by 7 bases and the J gene end by 3 bases; junction bases not matched to a gene: 7. The CDR3 loop spans 14 amino acids. Germline V gene sequence: CDR1 SGHAT, CDR2 FQDESV (reference sequence). Study results and limitations: More expanded clones were seen, on average, in CD8+ T cells than in CD4+. Relatively little clonal expansion, among the lowest observed, appeared in partial responders at 0.1-3.0 mg/kg.

In regard to this clone: Its cognate antigen is unknown.

Sequencing was performed with immunoSEQ multiplex PCR; in TCRdb, only in-frame clones are kept and a portion is missing. The sample contains tens of thousands of clones, 88% of which appear only once. This sequence originates from an adult with an advanced solid tumor such as melanoma, head and neck, liver or kidney cancer. The chain has TRBV11-1 and TRBJ2-7, with 9 bases aligning to TRBD1. Sequencing used CD4+ or CD8+ T cells sorted from blood, obtained in a trial of the OX40 agonist ivuxolimab. The DNA of the CDR3 is TGTGCCAGCAAACCGGGACAGGGAAACTACGAGCAGTACTTC. It is translated as CASKPGQGNYEQYF.